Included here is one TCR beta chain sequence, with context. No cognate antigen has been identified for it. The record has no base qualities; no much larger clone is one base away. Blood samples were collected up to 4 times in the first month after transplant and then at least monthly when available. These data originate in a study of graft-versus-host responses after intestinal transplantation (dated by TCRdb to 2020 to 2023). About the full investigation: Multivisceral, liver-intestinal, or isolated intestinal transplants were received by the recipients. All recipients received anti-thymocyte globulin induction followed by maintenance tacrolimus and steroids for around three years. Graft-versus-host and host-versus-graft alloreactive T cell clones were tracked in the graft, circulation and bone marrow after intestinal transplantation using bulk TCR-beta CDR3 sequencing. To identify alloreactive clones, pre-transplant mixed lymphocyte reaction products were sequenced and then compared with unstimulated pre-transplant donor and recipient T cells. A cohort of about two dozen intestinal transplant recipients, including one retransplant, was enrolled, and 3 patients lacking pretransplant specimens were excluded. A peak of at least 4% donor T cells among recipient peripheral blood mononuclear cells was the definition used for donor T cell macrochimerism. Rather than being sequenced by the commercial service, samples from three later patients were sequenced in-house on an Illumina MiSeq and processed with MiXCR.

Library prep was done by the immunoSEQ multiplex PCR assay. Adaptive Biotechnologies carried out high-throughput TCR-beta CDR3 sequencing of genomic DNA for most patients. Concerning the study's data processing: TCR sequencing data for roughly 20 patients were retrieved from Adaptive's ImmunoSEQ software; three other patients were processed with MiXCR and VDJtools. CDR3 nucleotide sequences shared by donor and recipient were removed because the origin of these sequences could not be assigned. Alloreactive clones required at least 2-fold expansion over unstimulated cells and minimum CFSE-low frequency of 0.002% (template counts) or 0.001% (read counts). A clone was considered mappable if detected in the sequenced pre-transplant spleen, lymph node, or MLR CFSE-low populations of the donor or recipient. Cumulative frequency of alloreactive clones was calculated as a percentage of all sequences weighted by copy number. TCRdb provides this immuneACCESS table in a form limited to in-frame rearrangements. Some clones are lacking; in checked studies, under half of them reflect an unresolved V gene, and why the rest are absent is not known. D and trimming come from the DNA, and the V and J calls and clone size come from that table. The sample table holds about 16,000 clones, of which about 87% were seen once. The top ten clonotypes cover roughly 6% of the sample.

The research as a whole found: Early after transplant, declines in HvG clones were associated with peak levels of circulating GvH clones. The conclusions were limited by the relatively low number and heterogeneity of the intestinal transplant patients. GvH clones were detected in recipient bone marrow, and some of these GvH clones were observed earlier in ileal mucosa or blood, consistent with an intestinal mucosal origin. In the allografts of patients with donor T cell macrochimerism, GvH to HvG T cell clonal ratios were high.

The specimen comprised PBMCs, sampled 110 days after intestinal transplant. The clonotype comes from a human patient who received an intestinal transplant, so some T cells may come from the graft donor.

The CDR3 protein: CASSGRVLSGELFF. The nucleotide sequence reads as follows: TGTGCCAGTAGTGGGCGGGTCCTTTCCGGGGAGCTGTTTTTT. This receptor chain uses TRBV19 and TRBJ2-2; matching of 5 bases hints at TRBD2 as the D gene. CDR1 and CDR2 are read off the germline V gene (reference sequence) as LNHDA and SQIVND. V was cut back by 5 bases and J by 6 bases, leaving a gap of 13 bases between them. Taken from cysteine to phenylalanine, the CDR3 has 14 residues. Just the 42-base CDR3 DNA is kept, in frame starting at base 1.